These 19 T cell receptor beta chains were all obtained from the same sample, sequenced in a study of blood T cell repertoires in COVID-19. Measured with immunoSEQ multiplex PCR; TCRdb has only the in-frame clones, and not every one. The sample carries over 85,000 clones, 75% to 90% recorded once. Sequenced material: peripheral blood. These receptors all come from a woman between 50 and 59 years old with COVID-19, enrolled during active disease.

This rearrangement joins TRBV7-3 to TRBJ1-1; D unresolved. Trimming pared 5 bases from V and 1 base from J, leaving 8 bases between. This CDR3 contains 13 residues. Looked up from germline, CDR1 is SGHTA and CDR2 is FQGTGA. CDR3 region: CASSLAENTEAFF. For the CDR3, the DNA is TGTGCCAGCAGCCTGGCGGAGAACACTGAAGCTTTCTTT.

The chain recombines TRBV27 with TRBJ2-1; 7 nucleotides align to TRBD1. Germline trimming cut 0 bases from V and 12 bases from J; bases unmatched to any gene: 8. The CDR3 totals 14 residues. Per the germline V gene, CDR1 is MNHEY and CDR2 is SMNVEV (reference sequence). In DNA form, the CDR3 reads TGTGCCAGCAGTTTATCTGGACAGGCCTCTGGGCAGTTCTTC. Its translation: CASSLSGQASGQFF.

The chain employs TRBV6-5 and TRBJ1-5; D not resolved. CDR3 length equals 14 residues. V was cut by 0 bases and J by 6 bases, with 9 bases left in between. Per germline, CDR1 MNHEY and CDR2 SVGAGI. CDR3 bases: TGTGCCAGCAGTTACTCTGCGGGATTTCAGCCCCAGCATTTT. Protein product: CASSYSAGFQPQHF.

V gene TRBV4-2 combines with J gene TRBJ1-5; 12 nucleotides agree with TRBD1. V was pared by 0 bases and J by 5 bases, with 2 bases of the junction left unmatched. The CDR3 length is 16 residues. Germline CDR1 is LGHNA and CDR2 is YNFKEQ. The CDR3 reads CASSQEGTGGDQPQHF. CDR3 DNA sequence: TGTGCCAGCAGCCAAGAAGGGACAGGGGGCGATCAGCCCCAGCATTTT.

The V gene is TRBV6-6, the J gene TRBJ1-1, with 9 bases aligning to TRBD1. In germline, CDR1 is MNHNY, CDR2 SVGAGI (reference sequence). V was clipped by 7 bases and J by 4 bases; unmatched bases: 4. This CDR3 spans 13 amino acids. The DNA of the CDR3 is TGTGCCAGCAATACAGGGGGCGGCACTGAAGCTTTCTTT. It specifies CASNTGGGTEAFF.

The chain is built from TRBV3-1 (or the pseudogene TRBV3-2) and TRBJ1-2; no clear D gene. This CDR3 has 15 residues. Germline V lookup: CDR1 LGHDT, CDR2 YNNKEL (reference sequence). Deletions cut 0 bases from V and 6 bases from J, with 14 bases between. DNA of the CDR3: TGTGCCAGCAGCCAAGATCCTGACTCACGGAATGGCTACACCTTC. This translates into CASSQDPDSRNGYTF.

The chain uses TRBV10-3 and TRBJ2-7, with D possibly matching TRBD1 (8 bases). Germline values: CDR1 ENHRY, CDR2 SYGVKD. The CDR3 has 14 amino acids. V lost 2 bases, J lost 5 bases, and 13 bases lay in between. The CDR3 loop is CAISEQTGGDEQYF. As DNA, the CDR3 is TGTGCCATCAGTGAGCAAACAGGGGGGGACGAGCAGTACTTC.

The chain couples TRBV30 to TRBJ2-5, with D unclear. CDR1 is GTSNPN and CDR2 is SVGIG in the germline V gene (reference sequence). CDR3 length equals 13 residues. Trimming took off 2 bases at V and 1 base at J, with 8 bases between the two ends. The CDR3 region has the DNA TGTGCCTGGAGTCGAGACTCCCAAGAGACCCAGTACTTC. Protein sequence: CAWSRDSQETQYF.

The CDR3 DNA follows: TGTGCCAGCAGCCTCGACAGGGTTAACACCATATATTTT. Its protein is CASSLDRVNTIYF. The chain recombines TRBV7-2 with TRBJ1-3; 7 nucleotides match TRBD1. Trimming took 5 bases from V and 7 from J; bases not matched to a gene: 5. CDR3 size: 13 residues. CDR1 and CDR2 (germline): SGHTA, FQGNSA.

This chain joins TRBV2 and TRBJ2-1, with D maybe TRBD1 (6 bases). CDR3 length equals 15 residues. Germline assignment: CDR1 SNHLY and CDR2 FYNNEI. Between the trimmed V and J ends, which lost 2 bases and 2 bases, there was a span of 10 bases. The CDR3 nucleotides are TGTGCCAGCAGTGAATGGGGACATCCCTACAATGAGCAGTTCTTC. Translation: CASSEWGHPYNEQFF.

V usage is TRBV3-1 (or the pseudogene TRBV3-2) and J usage is TRBJ1-2; TRBD1 matches 7 bases. This CDR3 has 17 residues. The V and J ends lost 2 bases and 3 bases, in that order; junction bases with no gene match: 12. Germline values: CDR1 LGHDT, CDR2 YNNKEL (reference sequence). For the CDR3, the DNA is TGTGCCAGCAGCCAACCACCGAACGGAGGGGGCCACTATGGCTACACCTTC. Translation gives CASSQPPNGGGHYGYTF.

The chain's CDR3 is CASSQDIDPGQDYETQYF. The CDR3 coding sequence is TGCGCCAGCAGCCAGGATATCGATCCGGGACAGGATTACGAGACCCAGTACTTC. This chain links TRBV4-1 with TRBJ2-5, with 8 positions matching TRBD1. The CDR3 is made up of 18 amino acids. The ends lost 3 bases at V and 5 bases at J; junction bases unmatched: 17. Germline values: CDR1 MGHRA, CDR2 YSYEKL.

The count of this clone is one. The chain couples TRBV5-5 to TRBJ1-5; D gene unclear. Germline V gives CDR1 SGHKS, CDR2 YYEKEE (reference sequence). The CDR3 runs to 11 residues. CDR3 nucleotides: TGTGCAGCGGCAGGCCCACAGCCCCAGCATTTT. Its translation is CAAAGPQPQHF.

The chain combines TRBV2 with TRBJ2-3; weak D call: TRBD2 (6 bases). Germline CDR1 is SNHLY and CDR2 is FYNNEI. The CDR3 length is 13 residues. Trimming stripped 5 bases from V and 4 bases from J, with 10 bases between. Written as DNA, the CDR3 is TGTGCCAGCAGTCTGGCGGGATCAGATACGCAGTATTTT. It yields the protein CASSLAGSDTQYF.

The chain combines TRBV15 with TRBJ1-2; D is possibly TRBD1 (5 bases). Trimming removed 2 bases at V and 5 bases at J, with 18 bases between. This CDR3 comprises 16 residues. Germline assignment: CDR1 LNHNV and CDR2 YYDKDF (reference sequence). CDR3 coding DNA: TGTGCCACCAGCAGACCAGGGCTAGAGGTGAATTATGGCTACACCTTC. This encodes CATSRPGLEVNYGYTF.

The chain is built from TRBV11-2 and TRBJ2-5; D is perhaps TRBD2 (7 bases). The germline V and J ends were trimmed by 0 bases and 5 bases, with 16 bases remaining between them. Per the germline V gene, CDR1 is SGHAT and CDR2 is FQNNGV. The CDR3 runs 16 residues. The CDR3 reads CASSLEMVGRGETQYF. The DNA of the CDR3 is TGTGCCAGCAGCTTAGAGATGGTGGGGAGGGGGGAGACCCAGTACTTC.

The chain couples TRBV20-1 to TRBJ1-4; possibly TRBD1 for D (5 bases). Trimming pared 3 bases from V and 12 bases from J, leaving 11 bases between. CDR1 is DFQATT, CDR2 SNEGSKA, per germline (reference sequence). The CDR3 is 11 amino acids. CDR3 residues: CSARGGDELFF. CDR3 DNA sequence: TGCAGTGCTAGGGGAGGGGATGAACTGTTTTTT.

The chain carries TRBV18 and TRBJ1-1, with D perhaps TRBD1 (5 bases). This CDR3 comprises 18 residues. V was shortened by 0 bases and J by 1 base, with 18 bases between the two germline ends. The germline gives CDR1 KGHSH, CDR2 LQKENI. The CDR3 is CASSPPIGQPGGNTEAFF. The CDR3 DNA is TGTGCCAGCTCACCACCGATCGGACAACCGGGGGGGAACACTGAAGCTTTCTTT.

The genes are TRBV6-5 and TRBJ2-7; 7 nucleotides align to TRBD1. The CDR3 runs to 12 residues. Germline CDR1 MNHEY, CDR2 SVGAGI. V lost 5 bases to trimming and J lost 4 bases; unmatched junction nucleotides: 2. This CDR3 is CASSRGQYEQYF. Here the CDR3 DNA reads TGTGCCAGCAGTCGGGGACAGTACGAGCAGTACTTC.